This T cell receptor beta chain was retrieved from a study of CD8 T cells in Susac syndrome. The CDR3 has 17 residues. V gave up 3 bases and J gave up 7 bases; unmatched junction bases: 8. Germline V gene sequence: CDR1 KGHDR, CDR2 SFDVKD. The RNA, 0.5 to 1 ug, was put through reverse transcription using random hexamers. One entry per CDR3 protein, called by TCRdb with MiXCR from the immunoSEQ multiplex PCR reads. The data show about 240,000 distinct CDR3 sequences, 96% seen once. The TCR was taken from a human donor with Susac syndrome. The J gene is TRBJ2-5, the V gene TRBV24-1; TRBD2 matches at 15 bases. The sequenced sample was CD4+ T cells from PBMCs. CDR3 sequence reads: CATSDPDGTSGRMTQYF. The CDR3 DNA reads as TGTGCCACCAGTGATCCCGACGGGACTAGCGGGAGGATGACCCAGTACTTC.